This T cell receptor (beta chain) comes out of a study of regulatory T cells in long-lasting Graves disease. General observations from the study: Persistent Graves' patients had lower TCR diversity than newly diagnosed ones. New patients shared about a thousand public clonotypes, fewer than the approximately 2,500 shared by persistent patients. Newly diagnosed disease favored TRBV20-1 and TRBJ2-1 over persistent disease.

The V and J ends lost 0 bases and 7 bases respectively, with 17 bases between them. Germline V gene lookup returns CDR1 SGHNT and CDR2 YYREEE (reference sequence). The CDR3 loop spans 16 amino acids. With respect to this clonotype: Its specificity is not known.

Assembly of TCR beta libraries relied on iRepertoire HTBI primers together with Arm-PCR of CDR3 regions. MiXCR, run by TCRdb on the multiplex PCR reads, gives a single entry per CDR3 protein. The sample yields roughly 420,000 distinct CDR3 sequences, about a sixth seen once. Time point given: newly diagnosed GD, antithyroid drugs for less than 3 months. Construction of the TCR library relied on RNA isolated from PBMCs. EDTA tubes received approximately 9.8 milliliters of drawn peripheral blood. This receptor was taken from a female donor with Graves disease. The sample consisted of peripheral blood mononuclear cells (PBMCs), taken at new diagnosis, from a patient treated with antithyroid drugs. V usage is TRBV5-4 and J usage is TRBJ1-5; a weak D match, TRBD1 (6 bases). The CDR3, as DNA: TGTGCCAGCAGCTTGGGGGGGGGGGGGCCCGAACAGCCCCAGCATTTT. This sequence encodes CASSLGGGGPEQPQHF.